A selection of T cell receptor beta chains follows, all from one sample in a study of CD8 T cells in Susac syndrome. TCRdb called the immunoSEQ multiplex PCR reads again in MiXCR, with one record for every CDR3 protein. This table holds fewer than 300,000 distinct CDR3 sequences, about 88% found once. Sequenced material: CD8+ T cells from PBMCs. All receptors come from a human donor with multiple sclerosis. Both conserved end residues are part of each CDR3. D genes are given only for firm matches. A clone size is listed for some rows: how often the clone was seen (once, few, many), or a class if it is expanded.

>-|-|TRBV19|TRBJ1-1
TGTGCCAGTAGTCTCAGTATTAACACTGAAGCTTTCTTT
CASSLSINTEAFF
>-|-|TRBV3-1|TRBJ1-2
TGTGCCAGCAGCCCGGGACGTAGGGATCACTATGGCTACACCTTC
CASSPGRRDHYGYTF
>-|TRBD2|TRBV6-4|TRBJ2-1
TGTGCCAAACCGGGACTAGCTGAGCTAGAGCAGTTCTTC
CAKPGLAELEQFF
>-|-|TRBV27|TRBJ2-7
TGTGCCAGCAGTTCGAGACTAGGAGAGCAGTACTTC
CASSSRLGEQYF
>once|TRBD2|TRBV7-8|TRBJ2-7
TGTGCCAGCAGCCGGGGACTAGCGGACACAACTTTATCCTACGAGCAGTACTTC
CASSRGLADTTLSYEQYF
>-|-|TRBV13|TRBJ2-3
TGTGCCAGCAGTTTCTCCCTCGGAGATACGCAGTATTTT
CASSFSLGDTQYF
>few|-|TRBV6-5|TRBJ2-7
TGTGCCAGCAGTTACGAGCCACGAGTAGCTCGCTACGAGCAGTACTTC
CASSYEPRVARYEQYF
>-|-|TRBV19|TRBJ2-7
TGTGCCAGTAGTGGGCTAGCGACGGGAAGGCTCCACGAGCAGTACTTC
CASSGLATGRLHEQYF
>-|-|TRBV5-5|TRBJ1-1
TGTGCCAGCAGCTTCGATAGGCCCGAGGCTTTCTTT
CASSFDRPEAFF
>-|-|TRBV29-1|TRBJ2-1
TGCAGCGTTGAGGCCTTGGAACAGAGCTCCTACAATGAGCAGTTCTTC
CSVEALEQSSYNEQFF
>-|TRBD2|TRBV13|TRBJ2-1
TGTGCCAGCAGCCAATCTAGCGGGGATTGGTACAATGAGCAGTTCTTC
CASSQSSGDWYNEQFF
>-|-|TRBV27|TRBJ2-1
TGTGCCAGCAGACTCGGGAGTCGGGGCAATGAGCAGTTCTTC
CASRLGSRGNEQFF
>-|-|TRBV20-1|TRBJ2-1
TGCAGTGCCCCTGGAGGGCCCACTCAGTTCTTC
CSAPGGPTQFF
>-|TRBD2|TRBV5-4|TRBJ2-1
TGTGCCAGCAGACCATGGACTAGCGGGGGCCATCGAAACAATGGGCAGTTCTTC
CASRPWTSGGHRNNGQFF
>-|-|TRBV9|TRBJ2-1
TGTGCCAGCAGCGTAGAGGGTGGCTCCTACAATGAGCAGTTCTTC
CASSVEGGSYNEQFF
>-|-|TRBV25-1|TRBJ2-1
TGTGCCAGCAGTGAATTGGACAGAACGCAGTTCTTC
CASSELDRTQFF
>-|-|TRBV29-1|TRBJ2-1
TGCAGCCTTAGGTCCTACAATGAGCAGTTCTTC
CSLRSYNEQFF
>once|TRBD2|TRBV7-8|TRBJ2-5
TGTGCCAGCAGCACCCCCGGTGCGGGAGCAGAAGAGACCCAGTACTTC
CASSTPGAGAEETQYF
>-|-|TRBV7-9|TRBJ1-2
TGTGCCAGCAGCTTAACGAGTAGGGACGACTATGGCTACACCTTC
CASSLTSRDDYGYTF
>-|-|TRBV9|TRBJ2-3
TGTGCCAGCAGCGTAGAATCAGGGGCAGATACGCAGTATTTT
CASSVESGADTQYF
>-|-|TRBV25-1|TRBJ1-1
TGTGCCAGCAGTGGGTACTCAGAGGGGGACACTGAAGCTTTCTTT
CASSGYSEGDTEAFF
>-|TRBD1|TRBV28|TRBJ2-5
TGTGCCAGCAGTTTAGTTCACGGGACAGAGTTCCAAGAGACCCAGTACTTC
CASSLVHGTEFQETQYF
>-|-|TRBV5-5|TRBJ2-7
TGTGCCAGCAGCTATCGGTGGCAGGGGAACGCGGCTCTCTACGAGCAGTACTTC
CASSYRWQGNAALYEQYF
>few|-|TRBV7-2|TRBJ2-7
TGTGCCAGCAGCTCTTGGTCAGGGTACGAGCAGTACTTC
CASSSWSGYEQYF
>-|TRBD2|TRBV4-1|TRBJ2-5
TGCGCCAGCAGCCAAACTAGCGGGAGGGGAGAGACCCAGTACTTC
CASSQTSGRGETQYF
>once|TRBD1|TRBV9|TRBJ1-1
TGTGCCAGCAGCGTAGGAGGGGGCTACGGGAACACTGAAGCTTTCTTT
CASSVGGGYGNTEAFF
>-|-|TRBV2|TRBJ2-2
TGTGCCAGCAGCCAGGGGAGTTTCCACTCCACCGGGGAGCTGTTTTTT
CASSQGSFHSTGELFF
>-|TRBD2|TRBV27|TRBJ2-1
TGTGCCAGCAGTTTATCTCTAGCGGTTACCTACAATGAGCAGTTCTTC
CASSLSLAVTYNEQFF
>-|TRBD2|TRBV27|TRBJ2-1
TGTGCCAGCAGTTTATCCCCCGGGACTAGCGTGTATGAGCAGTTCTTC
CASSLSPGTSVYEQFF
>-|-|TRBV7-9|TRBJ2-5
TGTGCCAGCAGCTTCCCCAGCGAAGAGACCCAGTACTTC
CASSFPSEETQYF
>-|-|TRBV20-1|TRBJ2-7
TGCAGTGCTTTTCCTCGTCCGGATAGGAAGCAGTACTTC
CSAFPRPDRKQYF
>-|-|TRBV27|TRBJ1-5
TGTGCCAGCAGCCGACAGAGCTTCAATCAGCCCCAGCATTTT
CASSRQSFNQPQHF
>-|TRBD1|TRBV2|TRBJ2-1
TGTGCCAGCAGCAGGGGGCAGGAGCAGTTCTTC
CASSRGQEQFF
>-|TRBD1|TRBV18|TRBJ1-1
TGTGCCAGCTCATCCCGGGACAGAACTGAAGCTTTCTTT
CASSSRDRTEAFF
>-|-|TRBV20-1|TRBJ2-1
TGCAGTGCTAGAGTCCGGGACTGGCATTGGCAGCTCTTC
CSARVRDWHWQLF
>-|TRBD2|TRBV6-1|TRBJ2-1
TGTGCCAGCGGGCGGGAGGGCTCCTACAATGAGCAGTTCTTC
CASGREGSYNEQFF
>-|-|TRBV10-2|TRBJ2-1
TGCGCCAGCAGTGAGGGTCAGCGTTATTACAATGAGCAGTTCTTC
CASSEGQRYYNEQFF
>-|TRBD1|TRBV6-5|TRBJ2-3
TGTGCCAGCAGTTGGGACAGGGAAAGGGTAAATACGCAGTATTTT
CASSWDRERVNTQYF
>-|-|TRBV2|TRBJ1-1
TGTGCCAGCAGTGAAGGGCAGGTCCAGTTAGTAGGAACTGAAGCTTTCTTT
CASSEGQVQLVGTEAFF
>-|-|TRBV9|TRBJ1-2
TGTGCCAGCAGCGTAGACAGGACTAACTATGGCTACACCTTC
CASSVDRTNYGYTF
>-|TRBD1|TRBV7-8|TRBJ1-1
TGTGCCAGCAGCTTAGCGACAGGGAGAGAAGCTTTCTTT
CASSLATGREAFF
>-|TRBD2|TRBV20-1|TRBJ2-1
TGCAGTGCTAGAGTTGCGGGGGACTACTACAATGAGCAGTTCTTC
CSARVAGDYYNEQFF
>-|-|TRBV6-4|TRBJ2-2
TGTGCCAGCAGTGAGGGTTGGACTAACGGGGAGCTGTTTTTT
CASSEGWTNGELFF
>-|TRBD2|TRBV30|TRBJ2-1
TGTGCCTGGAGCGGGACTAGCGGCCCCATTTTCCCGAATGAGCAGTTCTTC
CAWSGTSGPIFPNEQFF
>once|TRBD1|TRBV15|TRBJ2-7
TGTGCCACCAGCAGAAGCCGCCCGGACAGGAAAGTGGGAGAGCAGTACTTC
CATSRSRPDRKVGEQYF
>-|-|TRBV7-9|TRBJ2-7
TGTGCCAGCAGCTTTACTAGCCAGAGCTCCTACGAGCAGTACTTC
CASSFTSQSSYEQYF
>few|-|TRBV7-2|TRBJ2-7
TGTGCCAGCAGCGCTCGACAGGGACTTCCCTACGAGCAGTACTTC
CASSARQGLPYEQYF
>-|-|TRBV29-1|TRBJ2-1
TGCAGCGTTGACCCCCAAGCGGATAGTTACAATGAGCAGTTCTTC
CSVDPQADSYNEQFF
>-|-|TRBV3-1|TRBJ1-5
TGTGCCAGCAGCCTCACCTTTCGGGGGATTGACAATCAGCCCCAGCATTTT
CASSLTFRGIDNQPQHF